This T cell receptor (beta chain) was sequenced in a study of T cell responses to AZD1222 COVID-19 vaccine. Study outcomes and limitations: Spike-specific TCR breadth rose after two AZD1222 doses, and depth rose as well. CD4 TCRs linked to vaccination spanned spike, dominating at 160-218 and 743-854. Of spike-specific TCRs, nearly half reportedly target regions left unmutated in variants.

With regard to this clone: Antigen unknown.

Clones were read by immunoSEQ multiplex PCR, and TCRdb kept only the in-frame ones, dropping some. The repertoire holds about 64,000 clones, with 75% to 95% as singletons. Between the trimmed V and J ends, which lost 8 bases and 6 bases, there was a span of 11 bases. The CDR3 has 13 residues. CDR1 and CDR2 (germline): LNHDA, SQIVND (reference sequence). The chain couples TRBV19 to TRBJ1-6, with no clear D. The clonotype comes from an adult who received the MenACWY meningococcal vaccine as a control. Sequenced here: peripheral blood, sampled 28 days after the second dose of the MenACWY control vaccine. For the CDR3, the DNA is TGTGCCAGTGCTGTCGGGCGTAATTCACCCCTCCACTTT. Translation: CASAVGRNSPLHF.